This T cell receptor (beta chain) emerged from a study of cytomegalovirus exposure and HLA in healthy donors. 13 Jbeta primers and 60 Vbeta primers were used for the PCR. Sequenced by immunoSEQ multiplex PCR; TCRdb stores in-frame clones only, minus some. The data hold under 200,000 clones, with roughly 80% observed a single time. Donors had nominal health at sampling but likely had unrecorded immune exposures. With V trimmed by 3 bases and J by 6 bases, 5 bases remained unmatched. Germline V gives CDR1 MGHRA, CDR2 YSYEKL. CDR3 size: 14 residues. J is TRBJ1-5 and V is TRBV4-1; 7 nucleotides agree with TRBD1. Sequencing was done on a sample of PBMCs. The receptor comes from a male donor in good health and CMV-seropositive. The CDR3 DNA sequence: TGCGCCAGCAGCCATACAGGGGTGGGTCAGCCCCAGCATTTT. Its protein is CASSHTGVGQPQHF.